This T cell receptor beta chain was sequenced for a study of cytomegalovirus exposure and HLA in healthy donors. Here immunoSEQ multiplex PCR was the method, and the copy in TCRdb shows in-frame clones only, minus some. Among tens of thousands of clones listed, approximately 93% were seen once. While the first cohort had around 700 subjects, the donors belonged to the separate validation cohort of roughly 120 subjects. Note on this clone: The antigen is not known.

Points from the study as a whole: Rarity marked most TCR sequences, yet some public TCRs occurred in many donors.

Per the germline V gene, CDR1 is LNHNV and CDR2 is YYDKDF (reference sequence). The V segment lost 3 bases and the J segment 7 bases; nucleotides outside the gene matches: 12. This CDR3 spans 17 amino acids. The chain couples TRBV15 to TRBJ2-1, with 10 bases fitting TRBD1. Sequences were obtained from PBMCs. The sequence came from a young woman in good health and CMV-seronegative. In nucleotides, the CDR3 is TGTGCCACCAGCAGCCCGCGGGACAGGGGAGGGGTTAATGAGCAGTTCTTC. It codes for CATSSPRDRGGVNEQFF.